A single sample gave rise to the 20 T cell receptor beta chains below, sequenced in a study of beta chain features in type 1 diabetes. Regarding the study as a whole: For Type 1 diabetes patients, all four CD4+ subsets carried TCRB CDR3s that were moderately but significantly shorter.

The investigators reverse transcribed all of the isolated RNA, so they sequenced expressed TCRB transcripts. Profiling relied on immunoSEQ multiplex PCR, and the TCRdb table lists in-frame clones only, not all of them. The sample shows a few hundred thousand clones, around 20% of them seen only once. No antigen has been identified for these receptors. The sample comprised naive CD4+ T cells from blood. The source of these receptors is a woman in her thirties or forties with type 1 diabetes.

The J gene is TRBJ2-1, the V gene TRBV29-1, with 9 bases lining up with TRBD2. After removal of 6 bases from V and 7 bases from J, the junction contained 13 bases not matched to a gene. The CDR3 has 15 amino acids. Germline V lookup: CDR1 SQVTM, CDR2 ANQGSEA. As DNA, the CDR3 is TGCAGCGTAGGTACTCCGGGACTAGCTACTAATGAGCAGTTCTTC. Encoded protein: CSVGTPGLATNEQFF.

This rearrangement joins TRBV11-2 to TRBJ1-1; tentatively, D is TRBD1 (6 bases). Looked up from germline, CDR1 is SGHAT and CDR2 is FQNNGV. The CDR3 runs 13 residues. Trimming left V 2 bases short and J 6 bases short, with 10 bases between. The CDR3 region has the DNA TGTGCCAGCAGCTTAAAAGGGGGAGCTGAAGCTTTCTTT. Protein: CASSLKGGAEAFF.

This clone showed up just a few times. Here the CDR3 reads CASSFSTDTQYF. CDR3 DNA: TGCGCCAGCAGCTTTTCAACAGATACGCAGTATTTT. The chain is built from TRBV5-1 and TRBJ2-3; unclear D gene. The CDR3 consists of 12 residues. V dropped 2 bases and J dropped 3 bases, with 4 bases sitting between them. Germline CDR1 SGHRS, CDR2 YFSETQ.

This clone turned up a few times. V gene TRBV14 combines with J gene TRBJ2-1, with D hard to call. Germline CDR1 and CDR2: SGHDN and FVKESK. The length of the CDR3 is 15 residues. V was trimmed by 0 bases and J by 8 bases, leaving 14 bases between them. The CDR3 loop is CASSQEWALVDEQFF. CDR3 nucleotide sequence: TGTGCCAGCAGCCAAGAGTGGGCGCTTGTGGATGAGCAGTTCTTC.

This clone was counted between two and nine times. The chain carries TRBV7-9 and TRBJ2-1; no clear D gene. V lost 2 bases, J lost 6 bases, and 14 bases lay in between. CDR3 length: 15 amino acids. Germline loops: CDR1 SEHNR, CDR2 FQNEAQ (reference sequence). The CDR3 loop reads CASSLRSGLGNEQFF. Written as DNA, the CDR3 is TGTGCCAGCAGCTTAAGGTCAGGATTAGGCAATGAGCAGTTCTTC.

The CDR3 DNA sequence: TGTGCCAGCAGCTTCAGGGCGGGAGGGGGGGATGAGCAGTTCTTC. It encodes CASSFRAGGGDEQFF. V and J are TRBV9 and TRBJ2-1; 9 bases align to TRBD2. The CDR3 loop spans 15 amino acids. The germline V gene has CDR1 SGDLS and CDR2 YYNGEE. The J segment lost 8 bases and the V segment lost 4 bases, leaving 10 bases of the junction unmatched. The full variable domain, its missing parts supplied by reference TRBV9 and TRBJ2-1, is DSGVTQTPKHLITATGQRVTLRCSPRSGDLSVYWYQQSLDQGLQFLIQYYNGEERAKGNILERFSAQQFPDLHSELNLSSLELGDSALYFCASSFRAGGGDEQFFGPGTRLTVL.

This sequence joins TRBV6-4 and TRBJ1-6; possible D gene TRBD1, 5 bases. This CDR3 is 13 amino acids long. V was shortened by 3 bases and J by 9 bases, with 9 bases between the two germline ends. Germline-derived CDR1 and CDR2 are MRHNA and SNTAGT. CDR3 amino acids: CASSEQGSSPLHF. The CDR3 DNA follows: TGTGCCAGCAGTGAGCAGGGTTCTTCACCCCTCCACTTT.

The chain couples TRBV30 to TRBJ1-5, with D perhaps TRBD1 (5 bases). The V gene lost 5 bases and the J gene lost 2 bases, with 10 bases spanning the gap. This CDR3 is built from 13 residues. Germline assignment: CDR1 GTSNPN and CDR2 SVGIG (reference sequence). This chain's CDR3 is CAWGLRGNQPQHF. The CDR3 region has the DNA TGTGCCTGGGGGCTCAGGGGCAATCAGCCCCAGCATTTT.

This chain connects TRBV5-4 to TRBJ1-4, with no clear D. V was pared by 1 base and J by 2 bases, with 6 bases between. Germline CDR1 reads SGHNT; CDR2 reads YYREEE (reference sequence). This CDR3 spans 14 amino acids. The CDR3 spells CASSLSATNEKLFF. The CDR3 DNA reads TGTGCCAGCAGCTTGAGCGCCACTAATGAAAAACTGTTTTTT.

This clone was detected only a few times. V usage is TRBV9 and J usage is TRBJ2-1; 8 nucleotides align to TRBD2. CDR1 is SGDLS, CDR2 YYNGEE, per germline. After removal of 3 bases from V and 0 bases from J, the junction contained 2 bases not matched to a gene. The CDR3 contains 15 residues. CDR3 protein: CASSAGRASYNEQFF. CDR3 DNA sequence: TGTGCCAGCAGCGCCGGGAGGGCCTCCTACAATGAGCAGTTCTTC.

CDR3 amino acids: CASSLSGNNEQFF. In DNA, the CDR3 is TGTGCCAGCAGCTTAAGCGGGAACAATGAGCAGTTCTTC. This sequence joins TRBV7-7 and TRBJ2-1, with 7 positions matching TRBD2. This CDR3 comprises 13 residues. Trimming at V came to 2 bases and at J to 5 bases, leaving 0 bases not matched to a gene. The germline V gene has CDR1 SSHAT and CDR2 FNYEAQ (reference sequence).

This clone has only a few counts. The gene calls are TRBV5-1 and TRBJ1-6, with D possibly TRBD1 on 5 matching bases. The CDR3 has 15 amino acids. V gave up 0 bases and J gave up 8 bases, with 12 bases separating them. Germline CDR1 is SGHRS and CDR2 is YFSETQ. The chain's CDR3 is CASSLEGVGDSPLHF. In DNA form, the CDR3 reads TGCGCCAGCAGCTTGGAAGGGGTTGGTGATTCACCCCTCCACTTT.

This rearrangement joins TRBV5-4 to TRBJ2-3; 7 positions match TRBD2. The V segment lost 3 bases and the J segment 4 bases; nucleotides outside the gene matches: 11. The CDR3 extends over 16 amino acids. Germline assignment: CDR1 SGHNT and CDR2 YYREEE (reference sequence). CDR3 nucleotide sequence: TGTGCCAGCAGCTCCCCTTTTCCGGGAGGCGCAGATACGCAGTATTTT. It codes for CASSSPFPGGADTQYF.

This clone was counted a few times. The CDR3 sequence: CASTQFSRSTDTQYF. CDR3 DNA sequence: TGTGCCAGCACTCAGTTCTCCAGGAGCACAGATACGCAGTATTTT. This sequence joins TRBV7-9 and TRBJ2-3; D ambiguous. V was clipped by 7 bases and J by 0 bases, with 14 bases between them. Germline CDR1 is SEHNR and CDR2 is FQNEAQ (reference sequence). The CDR3 sequence is 15 residues long.

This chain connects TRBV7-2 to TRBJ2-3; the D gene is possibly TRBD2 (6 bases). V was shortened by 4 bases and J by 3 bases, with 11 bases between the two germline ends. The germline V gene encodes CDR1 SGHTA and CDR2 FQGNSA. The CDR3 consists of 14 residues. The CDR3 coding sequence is TGTGCCAGCAGCTCGGGACTTACGACAGATACGCAGTATTTT. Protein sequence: CASSSGLTTDTQYF.

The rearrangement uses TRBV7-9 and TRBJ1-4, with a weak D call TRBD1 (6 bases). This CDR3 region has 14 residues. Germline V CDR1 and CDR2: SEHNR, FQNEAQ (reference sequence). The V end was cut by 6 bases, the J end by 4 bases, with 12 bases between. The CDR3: CASSQQGYNEKLFF. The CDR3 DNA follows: TGTGCCAGCAGTCAACAGGGATATAATGAAAAACTGTTTTTT.

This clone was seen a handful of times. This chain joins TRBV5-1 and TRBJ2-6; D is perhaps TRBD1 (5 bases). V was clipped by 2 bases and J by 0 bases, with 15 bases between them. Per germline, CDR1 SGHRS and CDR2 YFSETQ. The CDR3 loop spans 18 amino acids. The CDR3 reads CASSLGVQRISGANVLTF. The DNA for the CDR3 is TGCGCCAGCAGCTTAGGGGTGCAGCGCATCTCTGGGGCCAACGTCCTGACTTTC.

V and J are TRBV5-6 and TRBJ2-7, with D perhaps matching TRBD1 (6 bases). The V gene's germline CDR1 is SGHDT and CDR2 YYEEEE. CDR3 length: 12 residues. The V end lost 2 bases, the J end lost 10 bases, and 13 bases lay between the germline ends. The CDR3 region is CASSFEAGAQYF. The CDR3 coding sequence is TGTGCCAGCAGCTTCGAAGCAGGGGCCCAGTACTTC.

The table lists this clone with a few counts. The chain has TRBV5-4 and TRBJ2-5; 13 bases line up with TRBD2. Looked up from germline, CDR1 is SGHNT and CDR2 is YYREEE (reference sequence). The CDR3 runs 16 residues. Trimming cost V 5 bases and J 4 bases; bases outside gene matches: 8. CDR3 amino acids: CASRFATSGRIETQYF. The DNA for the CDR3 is TGTGCCAGCAGATTTGCGACTAGCGGGAGGATAGAGACCCAGTACTTC.

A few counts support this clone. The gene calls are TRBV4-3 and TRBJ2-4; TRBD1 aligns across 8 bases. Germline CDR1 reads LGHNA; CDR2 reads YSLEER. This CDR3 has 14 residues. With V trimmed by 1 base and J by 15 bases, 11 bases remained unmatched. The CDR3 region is CASSQGGQDADPYF. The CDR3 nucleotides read TGCGCCAGCAGCCAAGGGGGACAGGACGCGGATCCGTACTTC.